This record covers a single TCR beta chain. Its antigen is still unknown. TCRdb's table, derived via immunoSEQ multiplex PCR, lists solely in-frame clones and lacks some. The data contain about 2 million clones, roughly 96% of them singletons. The CDR3 has 17 residues. V lost 5 bases and J lost 4; bases outside the gene matches: 13. Germline V gene lookup returns CDR1 SGHTA and CDR2 FQGNSA. This entry is derived from a study of shared clonotypes between healthy human individuals. Study details: CD4 naive and memory got three plates each, CD8 naive two, CD8 memory one. Study-wide points: In contrast to clonotypes shared by all four donors, non-shared clonotypes had lower generation probabilities. An anticipated effect of sequencing depth on clonotype sharing among donors was recognized.

Sequenced sample: naive CD4+ T cells sorted from blood. As for subset: CD45RA+ positively selected. The chain has TRBV7-2 and TRBJ1-5, with 8 bases that match TRBD1. The sequence came from a man younger than 35 in good health. CDR3 in DNA: TGTGCCAGCAGCCGGCCAACTCCCGGGACAGGAAATCAGCCCCAGCATTTT. This codes for CASSRPTPGTGNQPQHF.